These 11 T cell receptor beta chains were all obtained from the same sample, sequenced in a study of blood T cell repertoires in COVID-19. Assay: immunoSEQ multiplex PCR; the TCRdb copy retains only in-frame clones and omits some. The sample has roughly 400,000 clones, approximately 90% seen once. The source material was PBMCs or T cells enriched from blood (not recorded which). All receptors derive from a woman aged 40 to 50 who had been exposed to COVID-19.

CDR3 loop: CASSSVRSDQGGELFF. The CDR3 DNA reads TGTGCCAGCAGCTCCGTTAGGTCGGATCAGGGCGGGGAGCTGTTTTTT. This chain links TRBV7-2 with TRBJ2-2; tentatively, D is TRBD1 (5 bases). The CDR3 spans 16 residues. V lost 4 bases and J lost 7, with 19 bases in between. The germline V gene encodes CDR1 SGHTA and CDR2 FQGNSA. Full variable domain (outside the CDR3, taken from reference TRBV7-2 and TRBJ2-2): GAGVSQSPSNKVTEKGKDVELRCDPISGHTALYWYRQSLGQGLEFLIYFQGNSAPDKSGLPSDRFSAERTGGSVSTLTIQRTQQEDSAVYLCASSSVRSDQGGELFFGEGSRLTVL.

The chain couples TRBV5-1 to TRBJ1-1, with TRBD1 as a possible D gene (6 bases). V shed 2 bases and J shed 1 base, with 9 bases lying between them. CDR3 size: 14 residues. Germline V gene data show CDR1 as SGHRS and CDR2 as YFSETQ. CDR3 loop: CASSLPQGNTEAFF. CDR3 nucleotide sequence: TGCGCCAGCAGCTTACCACAGGGGAACACTGAAGCTTTCTTT.

The chain combines TRBV30 with TRBJ1-5; 7 nucleotides line up with TRBD1. This CDR3 is built from 16 residues. Trimming took 1 base from V and 1 from J; bases not matched to a gene: 7. The germline gives CDR1 GTSNPN, CDR2 SVGIG (reference sequence). The DNA of the CDR3 is TGTGCCTGGAGTGGTGAGACAGGGAGGAGCAATCAGCCCCAGCATTTT. As protein: CAWSGETGRSNQPQHF.

The rearrangement uses TRBV6-5 and TRBJ1-1, with D possibly being TRBD1 (5 bases). CDR1 MNHEY and CDR2 SVGAGI come from the germline V gene. The CDR3 spans 14 residues. V lost 5 bases and J 1 base, leaving 11 bases between the germline ends. The CDR3 loop reads CASSRGAGNTEAFF. Here the CDR3 DNA reads TGTGCCAGCAGTCGCGGGGCAGGGAACACTGAAGCTTTCTTT.

The chain is built from TRBV18 and TRBJ1-1; tentatively, D is TRBD1 (6 bases). Between the trimmed V and J ends, which lost 3 bases and 10 bases, there was a span of 18 bases. The V gene's germline CDR1 is KGHSH and CDR2 LQKENI. The CDR3 is 14 amino acids. CDR3 nucleotides: TGTGCCAGCTCACCCCCTGATGGACAGTATCGAGCTTTCTTT. It encodes CASSPPDGQYRAFF. Looking up the rest from reference TRBV18 and TRBJ1-1 gives the full variable domain: NAGVMQNPRHLVRRRGQEARLRCSPMKGHSHVYWYRQLPEEGLKFMVYLQKENIIDESGMPKERFSAEFPKEGPSILRIQQVVRGDSAAYFCASSPPDGQYRAFFGQGTRLTVV.

This sequence joins TRBV7-3 and TRBJ2-5; TRBD1 agrees at 7 bases. V was clipped by 2 bases and J by 6 bases; unmatched bases: 3. CDR3 length equals 13 residues. Germline CDR1 and CDR2: SGHTA and FQGTGA. The CDR3 is CASSLEGAKTQYF. In nucleotides, the CDR3 is TGTGCCAGCAGCTTAGAGGGGGCAAAGACCCAGTACTTC.

The chain couples TRBV11-2 to TRBJ1-2; D remains unclear. Looked up from germline, CDR1 is SGHAT and CDR2 is FQNNGV. The V end lost 6 bases, the J end lost 2 bases, and 10 bases lay between the germline ends. This CDR3 region has 13 residues. CDR3 protein: CASRSTVNYGYTF. The CDR3 region has the DNA TGTGCCAGCAGATCCACGGTGAACTATGGCTACACCTTC.

The gene calls are TRBV27 and TRBJ1-2; D may be TRBD1 (6 bases). The ends were cut back, 8 bases at V and 8 bases at J, with 21 bases in the middle. Germline values: CDR1 MNHEY, CDR2 SMNVEV (reference sequence). This CDR3 region has 14 residues. CDR3 sequence: CASAHFRGERGYTF. CDR3 coding DNA: TGTGCCAGCGCCCACTTCAGGGGAGAGAGAGGCTACACCTTC.

This chain uses TRBV10-3 with TRBJ2-7; possible D gene TRBD1, 6 bases. Germline V gene lookup returns CDR1 ENHRY and CDR2 SYGVKD. This CDR3 comprises 15 residues. Deletions cut 6 bases from V and 5 bases from J, with 20 bases between. CDR3 sequence (DNA): TGTGCCATCAGCCAGGGGTCTACGGCTGTAGACGAGCAGTACTTC. Its protein is CAISQGSTAVDEQYF.

Worth noting for this clone: The same CDR3 is also encoded by other DNA sequences in this sample. The chain combines TRBV30 with TRBJ1-5; 10 nucleotides match TRBD1. From germline, CDR1 is GTSNPN and CDR2 SVGIG (reference sequence). V shed 5 bases, J shed 2 bases, and the junction held 3 bases outside the gene matches. This CDR3 region has 14 residues. The CDR3 loop reads CAWSGQGGNQPQHF. The CDR3 coding sequence is TGTGCCTGGTCTGGACAGGGGGGCAATCAGCCCCAGCATTTT.

The chain has TRBV30 and TRBJ1-5; 8 bases are shared with TRBD1. This CDR3 contains 13 residues. V lost 5 bases to trimming and J lost 3 bases; unmatched junction nucleotides: 3. The germline V gene has CDR1 GTSNPN and CDR2 SVGIG (reference sequence). For the CDR3, the DNA is TGTGCCTGGGCGGACAGGGACAATCAGCCCCAGCATTTT. Translation: CAWADRDNQPQHF.